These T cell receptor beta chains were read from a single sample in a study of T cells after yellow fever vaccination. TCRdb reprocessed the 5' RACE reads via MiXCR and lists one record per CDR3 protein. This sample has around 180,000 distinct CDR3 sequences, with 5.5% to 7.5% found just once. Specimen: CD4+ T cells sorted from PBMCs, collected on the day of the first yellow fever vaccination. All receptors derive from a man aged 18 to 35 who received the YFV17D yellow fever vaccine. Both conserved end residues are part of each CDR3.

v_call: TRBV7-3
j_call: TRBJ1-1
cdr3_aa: CASSSTRGQGLTEAFF

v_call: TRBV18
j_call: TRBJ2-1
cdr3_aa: CASSPPGQGRGVYNEQFF

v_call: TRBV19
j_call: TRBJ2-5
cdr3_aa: CASSIMAGQETQYF

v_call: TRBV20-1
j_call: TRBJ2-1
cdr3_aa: CSARDPWRGGNEQFF

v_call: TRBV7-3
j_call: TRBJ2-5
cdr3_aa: CASSLVGQGNQETQYF

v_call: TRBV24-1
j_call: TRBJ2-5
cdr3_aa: CATSEGEGETQYF

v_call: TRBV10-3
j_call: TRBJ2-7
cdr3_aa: CAISAVQGLGEQYF

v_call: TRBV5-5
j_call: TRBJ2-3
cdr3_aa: CASSWGTGVFADTQYF

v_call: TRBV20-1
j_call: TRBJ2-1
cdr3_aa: CSAGLAASREQFF

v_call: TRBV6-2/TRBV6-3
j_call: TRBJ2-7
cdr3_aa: CASSSSGGNSYEQYF

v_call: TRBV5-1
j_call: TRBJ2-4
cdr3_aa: CASSLGQGENIQYF

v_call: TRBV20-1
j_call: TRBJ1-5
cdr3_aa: CSARVVVGQPQHF

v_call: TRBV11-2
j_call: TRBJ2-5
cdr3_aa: CASSLARTVTQYF

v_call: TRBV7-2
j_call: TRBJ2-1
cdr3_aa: CASSSQRGEQFF

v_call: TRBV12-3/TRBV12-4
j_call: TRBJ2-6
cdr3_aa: CASSLDPGTGANVLTF

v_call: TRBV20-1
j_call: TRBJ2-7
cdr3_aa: CSARDGRRSSYEQYF

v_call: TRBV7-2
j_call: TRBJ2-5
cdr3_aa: CASSLDISGGPQYF

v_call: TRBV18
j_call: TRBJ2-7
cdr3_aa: CASSPDFYEQYF

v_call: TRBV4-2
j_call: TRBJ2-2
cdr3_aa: CASSQESGGTGELFF

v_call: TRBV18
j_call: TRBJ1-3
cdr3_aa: CASSPGDAGNTIYF

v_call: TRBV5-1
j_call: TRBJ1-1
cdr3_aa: CASSPNTGTGRTEAFF

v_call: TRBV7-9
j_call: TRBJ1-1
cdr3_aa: CASSWGQGLRGNTEAFF

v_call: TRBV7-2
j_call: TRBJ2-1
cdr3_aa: CASSLVRGSSYNEQFF

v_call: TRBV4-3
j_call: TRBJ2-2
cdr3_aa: CASSRFSGGNTGELFF

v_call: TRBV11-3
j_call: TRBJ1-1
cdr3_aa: CASSSRRDTEAFF

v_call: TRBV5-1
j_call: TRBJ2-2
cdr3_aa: CASSLVSSRVSTGELFF

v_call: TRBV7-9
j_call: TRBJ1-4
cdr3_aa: CASSFGEGWGKLFF

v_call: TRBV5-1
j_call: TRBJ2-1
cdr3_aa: CASSSTVAGNNEQFF

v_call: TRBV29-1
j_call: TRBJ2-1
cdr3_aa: CSVASPWDEQFF

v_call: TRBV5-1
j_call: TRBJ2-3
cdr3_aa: CASSLGLSHSDTQYF

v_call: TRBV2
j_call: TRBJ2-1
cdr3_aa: CASSYDRGNEQFF

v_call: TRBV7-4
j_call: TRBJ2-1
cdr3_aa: CASSLVFQLVLSGGATSSYNEQFF

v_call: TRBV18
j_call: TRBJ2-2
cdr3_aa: CASSPRRGGNTGELFF

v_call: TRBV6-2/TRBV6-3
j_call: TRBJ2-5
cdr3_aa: CASEQGETQYF

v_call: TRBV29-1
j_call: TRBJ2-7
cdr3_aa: CSVVFGTGGYYEQYF

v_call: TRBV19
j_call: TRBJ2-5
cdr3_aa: CASSTRFGNQYF

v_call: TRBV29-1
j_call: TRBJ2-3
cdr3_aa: CSVNRGSDTQYF

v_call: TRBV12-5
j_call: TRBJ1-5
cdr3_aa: CASSRGTEYNQPQHF

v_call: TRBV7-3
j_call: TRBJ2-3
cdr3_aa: CASSPTGLASVDTQYF

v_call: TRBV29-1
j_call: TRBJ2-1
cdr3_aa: CSVGKSSYNEQFF

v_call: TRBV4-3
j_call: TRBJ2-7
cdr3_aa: CASSQALAGQAYEQYF

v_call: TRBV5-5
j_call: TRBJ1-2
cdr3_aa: CASSLVGGEGYTF

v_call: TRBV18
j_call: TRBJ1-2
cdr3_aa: CASSPMPVAEPNYGYTF

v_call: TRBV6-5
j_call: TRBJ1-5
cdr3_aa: CASSYSRRGNQPQHF

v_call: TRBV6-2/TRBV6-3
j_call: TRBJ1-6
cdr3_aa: CASRRQGNSPLHF

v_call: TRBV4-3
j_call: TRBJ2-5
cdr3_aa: CASSQEGPTQYF

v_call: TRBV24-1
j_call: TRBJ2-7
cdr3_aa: CATSDLRVPRRLTYEQYF

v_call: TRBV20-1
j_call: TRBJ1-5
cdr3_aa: CSALAQGGQPQHF

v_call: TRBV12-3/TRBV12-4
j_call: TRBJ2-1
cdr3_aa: CASSSLWGGGNEQFF

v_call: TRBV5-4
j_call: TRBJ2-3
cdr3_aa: CASSLAARIDTQYF

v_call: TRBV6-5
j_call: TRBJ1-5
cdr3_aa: CASSNPGQSNQPQHF

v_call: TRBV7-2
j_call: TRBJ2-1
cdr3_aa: CASSLQGAISGEQFF

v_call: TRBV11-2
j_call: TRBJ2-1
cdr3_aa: CASSFLTGEYNEQFF

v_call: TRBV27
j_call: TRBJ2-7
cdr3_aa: CASREAQPPYEQYF

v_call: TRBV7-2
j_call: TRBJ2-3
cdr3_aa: CASSLRGQGADTQYF

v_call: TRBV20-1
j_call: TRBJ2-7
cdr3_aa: CSALEGGAGSYEQYF

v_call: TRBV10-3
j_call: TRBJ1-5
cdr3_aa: CAISEAPRGEGNQPQHF

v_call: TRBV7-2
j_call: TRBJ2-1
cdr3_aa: CASSLRQGGRNEQFF

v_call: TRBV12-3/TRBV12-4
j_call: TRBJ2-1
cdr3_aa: CASSPTSGGDEQFF